The 16 T cell receptor beta chains presented below share a single source sample, sequenced in a study of blood T cells in healthy people across ages. A second PCR of roughly 7 to 11 cycles used a sample-barcoded 5' primer and a J-beta primer mix. Each CDR3 protein is one row after TCRdb ran MiXCR on the 5' RACE reads. The data show approximately 690,000 distinct CDR3 sequences, roughly 58% seen once. The sequencing input was blood. The receptor source for this set is a man aged 60 to 75 in good health.

This clonotype came up once. The chain couples TRBV5-1 to TRBJ2-3; 9 bases map to TRBD1. Trimming cost V 3 bases and J 4 bases; bases outside gene matches: 9. CDR3 length: 16 amino acids. In germline, CDR1 is SGHRS, CDR2 YFSETQ. The CDR3: CASSYPPGQGSDTQYF. The CDR3 DNA sequence: TGCGCCAGCAGCTACCCCCCGGGACAGGGATCAGATACGCAGTATTTT.

The chain uses TRBV6-5 and TRBJ2-1; D remains unclear. The CDR3 runs to 13 residues. Trimming stripped 5 bases from V and 6 bases from J, with 11 bases between. Looked up from germline, CDR1 is MNHEY and CDR2 is SVGAGI. CDR3 sequence (DNA): TGTGCCAGCAGTCCCCGGTCGAGCAATGAGCAGTTCTTC. Translating gives CASSPRSSNEQFF.

The chain's CDR3 is CASSFGTGGNTDTQYF. In nucleotides, the CDR3 is TGCGCCAGCAGCTTTGGGACAGGGGGCAACACAGATACGCAGTATTTT. This rearrangement joins TRBV5-1 to TRBJ2-3, with 12 bases fitting TRBD1. Germline CDR1 reads SGHRS; CDR2 reads YFSETQ. Unmatched junction bases numbered 3, after V lost 2 bases and J lost 2 bases. The CDR3 runs 16 residues.

The table lists this clonotype with a count of one. Here the CDR3 reads CASTLDRGNQPQHF. The DNA for the CDR3 is TGTGCCAGCACCTTGGACAGGGGGAATCAGCCCCAGCATTTT. The genes are TRBV2 and TRBJ1-5; TRBD1 aligns across 10 bases. The V gene end was trimmed by 7 bases and the J gene end by 4 bases; junction bases not matched to a gene: 4. Germline values: CDR1 SNHLY, CDR2 FYNNEI. The CDR3 extends over 14 amino acids.

This sequence joins TRBV7-2 and TRBJ2-7, with 12 bases identical to TRBD2. There are 14 residues in the CDR3. After removal of 7 bases from V and 5 bases from J, the junction contained 6 bases not matched to a gene. The germline V gene has CDR1 SGHTA and CDR2 FQGNSA. CDR3 DNA sequence: TGTGCCAGCAACCCTAGCGGGGGGGCCAACGAGCAGTACTTC. As protein: CASNPSGGANEQYF.

The rearrangement uses TRBV13 and TRBJ2-3; TRBD2 matches 7 bases. Losses at the gene ends were 5 bases for V and 2 bases for J; bases not matched to a gene: 10. Per the germline V gene, CDR1 is PRHDT and CDR2 is FYEKMQ (reference sequence). The CDR3 spans 16 residues. CDR3 in amino acids: CASSEKRGPLTDTQYF. The CDR3 DNA sequence: TGTGCCAGCAGCGAGAAGCGGGGACCGCTCACAGATACGCAGTATTTT.

This clonotype appeared a few times. The chain employs TRBV20-1 and TRBJ2-7; D tentatively reads TRBD1 or TRBD2 (6 bases each). Trimming pared 2 bases from V and 6 bases from J, leaving 14 bases between. The germline gives CDR1 DFQATT, CDR2 SNEGSKA (reference sequence). This CDR3 region has 13 residues. The CDR3 protein is CSARSPGGGEQYF. The CDR3 region has the DNA TGCAGTGCTAGATCCCCCGGAGGGGGCGAGCAGTACTTC.

The chain couples TRBV20-1 to TRBJ2-5; 7 bases align to TRBD2. In germline, CDR1 is DFQATT, CDR2 SNEGSKA (reference sequence). Trimming took 0 bases from V and 0 from J; bases not matched to a gene: 1. The CDR3 totals 14 residues. The CDR3 here is CSAREAGHQETQYF. In DNA form, the CDR3 reads TGCAGTGCTAGAGAAGCGGGGCACCAAGAGACCCAGTACTTC.

V usage is TRBV5-1 and J usage is TRBJ2-2; no firm D call. Trimming left V 0 bases short and J 6 bases short, with 12 bases between. Germline V CDR1 and CDR2: SGHRS, YFSETQ. The CDR3 covers 15 residues. The CDR3 is CASSLAGPGAGELFF. DNA of the CDR3: TGCGCCAGCAGCTTGGCCGGGCCCGGCGCCGGGGAGCTGTTTTTT.

The chain joins TRBV19 to TRBJ2-1; D remains ambiguous. The CDR3 has 13 residues. The germline V gene has CDR1 LNHDA and CDR2 SQIVND (reference sequence). Trimming removed 1 base from V and 2 bases from J, with 3 bases in between. The CDR3: CASSIGAYNEQFF. The CDR3 coding sequence is TGTGCCAGTAGTATAGGAGCCTACAATGAGCAGTTCTTC.

The gene calls are TRBV2 and TRBJ1-2; D remains ambiguous. V lost 6 bases and J 4 bases, leaving 9 bases between the germline ends. CDR3 size: 12 residues. The V gene's germline CDR1 is SNHLY and CDR2 FYNNEI. The CDR3 spells CASSLPLYGYTF. Written as DNA, the CDR3 is TGTGCCAGCAGCCTTCCCCTCTATGGCTACACCTTC.

This clonotype was detected ten times or more. V gene TRBV12-3 or TRBV12-4 combines with J gene TRBJ2-5; no clear D gene. CDR3 size: 14 residues. Trimming took 5 bases from V and 3 from J, leaving 13 bases between them. CDR3 in amino acids: CASSGGALEETQYF. The CDR3 DNA reads as TGTGCCAGCAGTGGCGGTGCGTTAGAAGAGACCCAGTACTTC.

The chain employs TRBV18 and TRBJ2-7, with D hard to call. Per germline, CDR1 KGHSH and CDR2 LQKENI. The V end lost 3 bases, the J end lost 3 bases, and 12 bases lay between the germline ends. The CDR3 runs to 14 residues. The CDR3 sequence: CASSPSSYVYEQYF. The CDR3, as DNA: TGTGCCAGCTCACCGTCTTCTTACGTCTACGAGCAGTACTTC.

This clonotype has more than one count but fewer than ten. This sequence joins TRBV2 and TRBJ1-4, with 7 bases identical to TRBD1. CDR3 length: 14 residues. The germline V gene has CDR1 SNHLY and CDR2 FYNNEI. V trimming: 3 bases; J trimming: 8 bases; junction bases outside the gene matches: 6. CDR3 in amino acids: CASSDDRVEEKLFF. The CDR3 nucleotides read TGTGCCAGCAGTGACGACAGGGTGGAAGAAAAACTGTTTTTT.

V is TRBV29-1 and J is TRBJ2-3; TRBD2 matches 7 bases. Per germline, CDR1 SQVTM and CDR2 ANQGSEA. The CDR3 extends over 12 amino acids. Trimming removed 7 bases from V and 8 bases from J; junction bases left unmatched: 9. The CDR3 loop is CSAKRDAGTQYF. As DNA, the CDR3 is TGCAGCGCTAAGCGGGATGCGGGTACGCAGTATTTT.

This clonotype was observed a single time. The J gene is TRBJ1-4, the V gene TRBV5-1; D call uncertain. The CDR3 consists of 15 residues. Germline-derived CDR1 and CDR2 are SGHRS and YFSETQ. Trimming removed 1 base from V and 7 bases from J, with 14 bases in between. The CDR3 coding sequence is TGCGCCAGCAGCTTGAATCCAGGTCGAGGTGAAAAACTGTTTTTT. Translation: CASSLNPGRGEKLFF.